These 30 T cell receptor beta chains were sequenced from one sample in a study of OX40 agonist ivuxolimab in advanced cancers. Sequencing was performed with immunoSEQ multiplex PCR; in TCRdb, only in-frame clones are kept and a portion is missing. The sample has about 59,000 clones, more than 70% seen once. The sequencing used CD4+ or CD8+ T cells sorted from blood, collected in a trial of the OX40 agonist ivuxolimab. These TCRs come from an adult with an advanced solid tumor such as melanoma, head and neck, liver or kidney cancer.

Worth noting for this clone: The same CDR3 can be traced to other DNA sequences in this sample. The rearrangement joins TRBV11-2 to TRBJ2-7, with 9 positions matching TRBD1. CDR1 is SGHAT, CDR2 FQNNGV, per germline. V shed 5 bases, J shed 0 bases, and the junction held 5 bases outside the gene matches. This CDR3 spans 15 amino acids. CDR3 nucleotide sequence: TGTGCCAGCAGCGGTGGGACAGGGAGCTCCTACGAGCAGTACTTC. It encodes CASSGGTGSSYEQYF.

The chain joins TRBV5-4 to TRBJ2-5; maybe TRBD2 (7 bases). Trimming removed 4 bases at V and 2 bases at J, with 18 bases between. The CDR3 extends over 16 amino acids. Germline loops: CDR1 SGHNT, CDR2 YYREEE (reference sequence). CDR3 sequence: CASSRGAGAAQETQYF. DNA of the CDR3: TGTGCCAGCAGCCGGGGGGCGGGAGCGGCACAAGAGACCCAGTACTTC.

There are a few counts of this clone. This chain connects TRBV28 to TRBJ2-7; TRBD1 aligns across 8 bases. This CDR3 has 12 residues. With V trimmed by 7 bases and J by 6 bases, 5 bases remained unmatched. Germline CDR1 and CDR2: MDHEN and SYDVKM. The CDR3 coding sequence is TGTGCCAGCAAAGGGACAGGATCCGAGCAGTACTTC. Residues: CASKGTGSEQYF.

This chain joins TRBV18 and TRBJ1-2; TRBD1 matches 7 bases. CDR1 is KGHSH, CDR2 LQKENI, per germline. The CDR3 is 14 amino acids. V gave up 5 bases and J gave up 2 bases; unmatched junction bases: 5. Here the CDR3 reads CASSRQQGNYGYTF. The CDR3 bases are TGTGCCAGCTCAAGACAACAGGGGAACTATGGCTACACCTTC.

The rearrangement uses TRBV10-1 and TRBJ2-2; no clear D. The germline gives CDR1 WNHNN, CDR2 SYGVQD (reference sequence). The CDR3 consists of 14 residues. Trimming removed 6 bases from V and 0 bases from J, with 8 bases in between. DNA for the CDR3: TGCGCCAGCAGGCTGGATCCGAACACCGGGGAGCTGTTTTTT. It yields the protein CASRLDPNTGELFF.

The J gene is TRBJ2-6, the V gene TRBV28; D not certain. The CDR3 is made up of 14 amino acids. CDR1 and CDR2 (germline): MDHEN, SYDVKM. V was cut by 5 bases and J by 11 bases, with 16 bases left in between. CDR3 DNA sequence: TGTGCCAGCAGTCGGATAGGGCCCATGGACGTCCTGACTTTC. Translating it yields CASSRIGPMDVLTF.

The V gene is TRBV7-9, the J gene TRBJ2-5; a possible D gene is TRBD2 (6 bases). CDR1 and CDR2 (germline): SEHNR, FQNEAQ (reference sequence). CDR3 length equals 14 residues. V lost 4 bases to trimming and J lost 9 bases, with 18 bases between them. The DNA of the CDR3 is TGTGCCAGCAGCTACCGGGACTCTTGGGAGTCCCAGTACTTC. Translating it yields CASSYRDSWESQYF.

The chain uses TRBV11-2 and TRBJ2-5; TRBD2 agrees at 15 bases. J gave up 8 bases and V 5 bases, and 6 bases lay outside the gene matches. The CDR3 has 15 amino acids. Germline V gene sequence: CDR1 SGHAT, CDR2 FQNNGV. The DNA for the CDR3 is TGTGCCAGCAGCCCGGGACTAGCGGGAGGCCCAACCCAGTACTTC. This codes for CASSPGLAGGPTQYF.

The rearrangement uses TRBV2 and TRBJ2-5; maybe TRBD2 (6 bases). Germline V gene data show CDR1 as SNHLY and CDR2 as FYNNEI. Trimming pared 7 bases from V and 5 bases from J, leaving 23 bases between. CDR3 length: 16 amino acids. CDR3 DNA: TGTGCCAGCATCCCCGAGGCGGAGGGGTTCAGCGAGACCCAGTACTTC. It yields the protein CASIPEAEGFSETQYF.

The chain uses TRBV30 and TRBJ2-1, with TRBD2 matching 10 bases. V lost 2 bases, J lost 7 bases, and 8 bases stayed unmatched. Germline-derived CDR1 and CDR2 are GTSNPN and SVGIG (reference sequence). There are 15 residues in the CDR3. DNA of the CDR3: TGTGCCTGGAGTCCCGGACTAGCGGAGGGGAATGAGCAGTTCTTC. Its translation: CAWSPGLAEGNEQFF.

The chain employs TRBV6-1 and TRBJ2-4; 8 nucleotides align to TRBD2. The CDR3 covers 16 residues. V shed 3 bases, J shed 1 base, and the junction held 5 bases outside the gene matches. Per germline, CDR1 MNHNS and CDR2 SASEGT. The CDR3 reads CASSEREDWAKNIQYF. CDR3 nucleotides: TGTGCCAGCAGTGAGCGGGAGGACTGGGCCAAAAACATTCAGTACTTC.

The V call is TRBV20-1, the J call TRBJ1-1; D may be TRBD1 (5 bases). This CDR3 comprises 11 residues. The V gene lost 6 bases and the J gene lost 11 bases, with 16 bases spanning the gap. Germline V gives CDR1 DFQATT, CDR2 SNEGSKA (reference sequence). The CDR3 bases are TGCAGTGCGAAGGACAAGGCCTCTGCTTTCTTT. Protein product: CSAKDKASAFF.

This sequence joins TRBV7-9 and TRBJ2-2; 8 nucleotides align to TRBD1. This CDR3 comprises 18 residues. Germline-derived CDR1 and CDR2 are SEHNR and FQNEAQ (reference sequence). The trim removed 10 bases at V and 4 bases at J, leaving 20 bases unmatched. DNA for the CDR3: TGTGCCACCATTCATGCGGAGGGGGACAGGTTTTTCACCGGGGAGCTGTTTTTT. It yields the protein CATIHAEGDRFFTGELFF.

This clone was counted once. The chain employs TRBV19 and TRBJ2-1; 12 bases match TRBD2. The V gene end was trimmed by 7 bases and the J gene end by 8 bases; junction bases not matched to a gene: 6. CDR3 length: 14 amino acids. Germline V gene data show CDR1 as LNHDA and CDR2 as SQIVND (reference sequence). The CDR3 spells CASKLAGGSDEQFF. In nucleotides, the CDR3 is TGTGCCAGTAAACTAGCGGGAGGTTCGGATGAGCAGTTCTTC.

CDR3 DNA sequence: TGTGCCATCAGGTGGGGGGGCGACTCCTACGAGCAGTACTTC. This gives the protein CAIRWGGDSYEQYF. The rearrangement links TRBV10-3 to TRBJ2-7; maybe TRBD2 (7 bases). The CDR3 sequence is 14 residues long. Germline V gene data show CDR1 as ENHRY and CDR2 as SYGVKD. Trimming pared 6 bases from V and 0 bases from J, leaving 12 bases between.

Only a few counts were recorded for this clone. This chain links TRBV9 with TRBJ2-3; either TRBD1 or TRBD2 may fit D (5 bases each). The length of the CDR3 is 15 residues. Per the germline V gene, CDR1 is SGDLS and CDR2 is YYNGEE. Trimming stripped 0 bases from V and 4 bases from J, with 12 bases between. The CDR3 bases are TGTGCCAGCAGCGTAGATATAGGGACCTCAGATACGCAGTATTTT. This sequence encodes CASSVDIGTSDTQYF. The variable domain in full, completed from reference TRBV9 and TRBJ2-3, reads DSGVTQTPKHLITATGQRVTLRCSPRSGDLSVYWYQQSLDQGLQFLIQYYNGEERAKGNILERFSAQQFPDLHSELNLSSLELGDSALYFCASSVDIGTSDTQYFGPGTRLTVL.

The chain recombines TRBV28 with TRBJ1-1; D gene uncertain. V lost 6 bases to trimming and J lost 0 bases, with 11 bases between them. The CDR3 contains 14 residues. Germline V CDR1 and CDR2: MDHEN, SYDVKM. This CDR3 reads CASSQLSLNTEAFF. The DNA of the CDR3 is TGTGCCAGCAGCCAACTCAGTCTGAACACTGAAGCTTTCTTT.

J is TRBJ2-5 and V is TRBV5-1; D gene ambiguous. Trimming removed 2 bases at V and 5 bases at J, with 13 bases between. Germline V gene lookup returns CDR1 SGHRS and CDR2 YFSETQ. CDR3 length: 14 amino acids. As DNA, the CDR3 is TGCGCCAGCAGCTTCGTCTCGGGCGGCGAGACCCAGTACTTC. This translates into CASSFVSGGETQYF.

The chain uses TRBV13 and TRBJ1-3, with D unresolved. Per germline, CDR1 PRHDT and CDR2 FYEKMQ (reference sequence). This CDR3 has 14 residues. Trimming took off 5 bases at V and 1 base at J, with 9 bases between the two ends. The CDR3 DNA sequence: TGTGCCAGCAGCCGCCTCGGGTCTGGAAACACCATATATTTT. Protein product: CASSRLGSGNTIYF.

V is TRBV7-8 and J is TRBJ1-2; no definite D call. The V gene lost 0 bases and the J gene lost 1 base, with 6 bases spanning the gap. The CDR3 length is 14 residues. CDR1 and CDR2 (germline): SGHVS, FQNEAQ. The CDR3 protein is CASSLATSNYGYTF. CDR3 sequence (DNA): TGTGCCAGCAGCTTAGCAACGAGTAACTATGGCTACACCTTC. Looking up the rest from reference TRBV7-8 and TRBJ1-2 gives the full variable domain: GAGVSQSPRYKVAKRGQDVALRCDPISGHVSLFWYQQALGQGPEFLTYFQNEAQLDKSGLPSDRFFAERPEGSVSTLKIQRTQQEDSAVYLCASSLATSNYGYTFGSGTRLTVV.

The chain joins TRBV6-5 to TRBJ2-2, with 8 positions matching TRBD2. Germline trimming cut 7 bases from V and 10 bases from J; bases unmatched to any gene: 8. CDR1 MNHEY and CDR2 SVGAGI come from the germline V gene. The CDR3 has 13 residues. CDR3 DNA: TGTGCCAGCAAGGCGATTAGCGGGACGGAGCTGTTTTTT. It is translated as CASKAISGTELFF.

V gene TRBV9 combines with J gene TRBJ2-3; 11 bases agree with TRBD2. The junction had 5 bases not matched to a gene; V was cut back by 4 bases and J by 1 base. Germline assignment: CDR1 SGDLS and CDR2 YYNGEE. The length of the CDR3 is 16 residues. CDR3 in DNA: TGTGCCAGCAGCTCGACTAGCGGGATAGGCACAGATACGCAGTATTTT. It codes for CASSSTSGIGTDTQYF.

This sequence joins TRBV10-1 and TRBJ2-7; D remains unclear. Germline values: CDR1 WNHNN, CDR2 SYGVQD (reference sequence). The V gene lost 0 bases and the J gene lost 0 bases, with 6 bases spanning the gap. The CDR3 covers 14 residues. The CDR3 DNA sequence: TGCGCCAGCAGTGAGTCGACGAGCTCCTACGAGCAGTACTTC. Its translation: CASSESTSSYEQYF.

This clone was recorded only once. The V call is TRBV7-6, the J call TRBJ1-1, with 8 nucleotides matching TRBD1. The V gene's germline CDR1 is SGHVS and CDR2 FNYEAQ. The CDR3 has 15 amino acids. The ends lost 4 bases at V and 10 bases at J; junction bases unmatched: 14. The CDR3, as DNA: TGTGCCAGCAGCTCACAACCGAGGACAGGGACGGTAGCTTTCTTT. Translating gives CASSSQPRTGTVAFF.

The chain employs TRBV29-1 and TRBJ1-2; D gene unclear. The germline V and J ends were trimmed by 3 bases and 4 bases, with 6 bases remaining between them. CDR3 length equals 11 residues. CDR1 and CDR2 (germline): SQVTM, ANQGSEA. The CDR3 region has the DNA TGCAGCGTTGACGAGGGCTATGGCTACACCTTC. Translation gives CSVDEGYGYTF.

This clone was recorded only once. The chain combines TRBV5-1 with TRBJ2-5, with TRBD2 matching 8 bases. V was pared by 0 bases and J by 5 bases, with 9 bases of the junction left unmatched. Germline lookup yields CDR1 SGHRS and CDR2 YFSETQ. The CDR3 totals 16 residues. CDR3 coding DNA: TGCGCCAGCAGCTTGGATGGAGCGGGAGAGTTGGAGACCCAGTACTTC. Translated: CASSLDGAGELETQYF.

The chain has TRBV5-8 and TRBJ2-5, with D perhaps matching TRBD1 (6 bases). V lost 4 bases to trimming and J lost 1 base, with 11 bases between them. Germline V lookup: CDR1 SGHTS, CDR2 YDEGEE. CDR3 length: 14 amino acids. The CDR3: CASSQDRSQETQYF. The CDR3 coding sequence is TGTGCCAGCAGCCAGGACAGAAGCCAAGAGACCCAGTACTTC.

The chain carries TRBV7-9 and TRBJ1-3, with TRBD1 identical over 7 bases. The CDR3 has 15 residues. The V segment lost 7 bases and the J segment 3 bases; nucleotides outside the gene matches: 9. Germline V gives CDR1 SEHNR, CDR2 FQNEAQ (reference sequence). CDR3 sequence: CASTPAGGDGNTIYF. CDR3 nucleotide sequence: TGTGCCAGCACCCCGGCAGGGGGAGATGGAAACACCATATATTTT.

The chain carries TRBV6-1 and TRBJ2-1; 10 bases align to TRBD2. The trim removed 11 bases at V and 8 bases at J, leaving 9 bases unmatched. This CDR3 contains 13 residues. Germline-derived CDR1 and CDR2 are MNHNS and SASEGT. DNA for the CDR3: TGTGCCGGGGGACTAGCGACTGTCGATGAGCAGTTCTTC. This translates into CAGGLATVDEQFF.

Remarks on this clone: One end of the junction does not line up with germline, which may come from a read error. This sequence joins TRBV19 and TRBJ2-7, with TRBD1 matching over 7 bases. CDR3 length: 13 amino acids. CDR1 and CDR2 (germline): LNHDA, SQIVND (reference sequence). Here the CDR3 reads CASSTGDGFEQYF. CDR3 nucleotide sequence: TGTGCCAGCAGTACAGGGGACGGTTTCGAGCAGTACTTC.